A single sample is the source of the 13 T cell receptor beta chains below, sequenced in a study of blood T cell repertoires in COVID-19. Measured with immunoSEQ multiplex PCR; TCRdb has only the in-frame clones, and not every one. The table records roughly 100,000 clones, over 70% of them present only once. The sample taken for sequencing was peripheral blood. These receptor sequences come from a human donor with acute or convalescent COVID-19. The donor label of this sample is uncertain.

The CDR3 DNA reads TGTGCCAGTAGTTTCGGGTGGAGAGATACGCAGTATTTT. Its translation is CASSFGWRDTQYF. This chain joins TRBV19 and TRBJ2-3; D is unresolved. The germline V and J ends were trimmed by 5 bases and 5 bases, with 11 bases remaining between them. In germline, CDR1 is LNHDA, CDR2 SQIVND (reference sequence). The CDR3 loop spans 13 amino acids.

This sequence joins TRBV27 and TRBJ2-4; 9 bases match TRBD2. The CDR3 runs 16 residues. Per germline, CDR1 MNHEY and CDR2 SMNVEV (reference sequence). Trimming at V came to 6 bases and at J to 9 bases, leaving 15 bases not matched to a gene. CDR3 protein: CASRPAWRGGGGIQYF. For the CDR3, the DNA is TGTGCCAGCAGGCCCGCGTGGCGGGGGGGCGGGGGCATTCAGTACTTC.

This clone was found a few times. This sequence joins TRBV18 and TRBJ1-3, with 7 bases identical to TRBD1. This CDR3 is 16 amino acids long. V lost 3 bases to trimming and J lost 3 bases; unmatched junction nucleotides: 8. Germline V gives CDR1 KGHSH, CDR2 LQKENI. DNA for the CDR3: TGTGCCAGCTCACCTCGAGCTACAGGGGATGGAAACACCATATATTTT. Protein product: CASSPRATGDGNTIYF.

This clone was seen a few times. V usage is TRBV4-1 and J usage is TRBJ2-3; perhaps TRBD2 as D (6 bases). Trimming shortened V by 0 bases and J by 1 base, and 14 bases separated the two germline ends. Looked up from germline, CDR1 is MGHRA and CDR2 is YSYEKL. The CDR3 runs 17 residues. CDR3 protein: CASSQEGSGSGTDTQYF. Written as DNA, the CDR3 is TGCGCCAGCAGCCAAGAAGGCAGCGGGTCGGGCACAGATACGCAGTATTTT.

This chain links TRBV4-1 with TRBJ1-6; 8 bases match TRBD1. V gave up 3 bases and J gave up 10 bases; unmatched junction bases: 11. From germline, CDR1 is MGHRA and CDR2 YSYEKL. This CDR3 region has 16 residues. CDR3 loop: CASSQGQGATWSPLHF. The DNA of the CDR3 is TGCGCCAGCAGCCAGGGTCAGGGGGCGACTTGGTCACCCCTCCACTTT.

This chain links TRBV11-2 with TRBJ1-1, with D unclear. V lost 5 bases, J lost 1 base, and 8 bases lay in between. This CDR3 is built from 13 residues. The germline CDR1 and CDR2 sequences are SGHAT and FQNNGV. The CDR3 loop is CASSENRNTEAFF. The CDR3 DNA sequence: TGTGCCAGCAGCGAAAACAGGAACACTGAAGCTTTCTTT.

This chain connects TRBV6-5 to TRBJ1-3; D is perhaps TRBD1 (5 bases). This CDR3 is 16 amino acids long. V lost 4 bases and J 2 bases, leaving 15 bases between the germline ends. Looked up from germline, CDR1 is MNHEY and CDR2 is SVGAGI. In DNA, the CDR3 is TGTGCCAGCAGTTCAGGGATCTCTCAGGCTGGAAACACCATATATTTT. Its translation is CASSSGISQAGNTIYF.

The rearrangement links TRBV7-2 to TRBJ2-1; 8 bases map to TRBD2. Trimming at V came to 4 bases and at J to 9 bases, leaving 11 bases not matched to a gene. The CDR3 has 15 residues. Per the germline V gene, CDR1 is SGHTA and CDR2 is FQGNSA. The CDR3 loop is CASSSIPGLEIEQFF. The CDR3 nucleotides read TGTGCCAGCAGCTCTATACCGGGACTAGAGATTGAGCAGTTCTTC.

This clone is a singleton in its sample. The CDR3 region is CASSVEATTGGFYETQYF. CDR3 DNA: TGTGCCAGCAGCGTAGAGGCGACGACAGGGGGTTTTTACGAGACCCAGTACTTC. V and J are TRBV9 and TRBJ2-5, with 9 positions matching TRBD1. Germline CDR1 reads SGDLS; CDR2 reads YYNGEE. CDR3 size: 18 residues. V dropped 0 bases and J dropped 5; count of bases not matched to a gene: 14.

The chain has TRBV24-1 and TRBJ2-5; maybe TRBD2 (7 bases). Germline CDR1 is KGHDR and CDR2 is SFDVKD. The CDR3 extends over 17 amino acids. The V and J ends lost 3 bases and 1 base respectively, with 17 bases between them. The CDR3 sequence is CATSDLKGGAFQETQYF. In DNA, the CDR3 is TGTGCCACCAGTGATCTTAAGGGGGGGGCATTCCAAGAGACCCAGTACTTC.

The chain links TRBV9 to TRBJ2-6, with TRBD1 identical over 7 bases. The CDR3 covers 18 residues. The germline V gene has CDR1 SGDLS and CDR2 YYNGEE. The trim removed 0 bases at V and 0 bases at J, leaving 6 bases unmatched. The DNA of the CDR3 is TGTGCCAGCAGCGTAGAAGGGGGCCAAAGCTCTGGGGCCAACGTCCTGACTTTC. It yields the protein CASSVEGGQSSGANVLTF.

This chain uses TRBV4-2 with TRBJ1-3; D perhaps matches TRBD1 (5 bases). CDR1 is LGHNA and CDR2 is YNFKEQ in the germline V gene. CDR3 size: 15 residues. The V end was cut by 1 base, the J end by 4 bases, with 11 bases between. The CDR3 DNA sequence: TGTGCCAGCAGCCAAGGAACAGGATCAGGAAACACCATATATTTT. Translation: CASSQGTGSGNTIYF.

The chain links TRBV14 to TRBJ2-5, with D possibly matching TRBD2 (6 bases). This CDR3 spans 17 amino acids. Trimming took 4 bases from V and 5 from J, leaving 23 bases between them. Looked up from germline, CDR1 is SGHDN and CDR2 is FVKESK. The CDR3 DNA follows: TGTGCCAGCAGCCCGCTGCGAACTAGCCCCACGGAGGAGACCCAGTACTTC. Translating it yields CASSPLRTSPTEETQYF.